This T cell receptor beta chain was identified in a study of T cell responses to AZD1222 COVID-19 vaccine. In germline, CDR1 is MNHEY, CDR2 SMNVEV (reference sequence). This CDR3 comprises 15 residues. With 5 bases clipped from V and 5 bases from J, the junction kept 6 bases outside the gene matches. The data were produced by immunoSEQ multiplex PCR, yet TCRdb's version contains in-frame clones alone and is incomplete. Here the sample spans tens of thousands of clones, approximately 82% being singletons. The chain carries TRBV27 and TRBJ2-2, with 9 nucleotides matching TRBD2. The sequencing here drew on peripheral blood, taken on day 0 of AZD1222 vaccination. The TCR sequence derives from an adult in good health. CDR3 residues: CASSPTSGITGELFF. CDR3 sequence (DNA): TGTGCCAGCAGTCCGACTAGCGGTATTACCGGGGAGCTGTTTTTT.